This T cell receptor (beta chain) originates from a study of cytomegalovirus exposure and HLA in healthy donors. Study-level points and caveats: Specificity of three CMV-associated chains for CMV antigens was verified in vitro. TCR sequences were mostly rare, though some public TCRs occurred in many donors. The study designated 164 TCR beta chains cytomegalovirus-associated.

The V gene end was trimmed by 5 bases and the J gene end by 8 bases; junction bases not matched to a gene: 12. The CDR3 has 16 amino acids. CDR1 is SGHVS and CDR2 is FQNEAQ in the germline V gene. In this sample, this clone turned up a few times. As yet, its antigen is unknown. Sequencing used immunoSEQ multiplex PCR; TCRdb keeps in-frame clones, though not all of them. The sample has hundreds of thousands of clones, roughly 89% seen once. This sequence joins TRBV7-8 and TRBJ1-2; 12 nucleotides line up with TRBD1. This sequence was found in a man aged 18 to 35 in good health and CMV-seronegative. Sequencing used PBMCs. The CDR3 DNA is TGTGCCAGCAGCCCCCGGGACAGGGGGCGTCGAGGAGGCTACACCTTC. Its translation: CASSPRDRGRRGGYTF.